The rows below give T cell receptor beta chains drawn from one sample of a study of response to subunit inactivated influenza vaccine. TCRdb used MiXCR to reprocess the RT-PCR reads, holding one entry per CDR3 protein. The sample carries about 240,000 distinct CDR3 sequences, 12% recorded once. Here the sequenced sample was non-naive T cells sorted from PBMCs, taken approximately 15 days before vaccination. These receptor sequences come from a man between 50 and 59 years old who received an inactivated influenza vaccine. CDR3s include the opening cysteine and the closing phenylalanine or tryptophan. D genes are given only for firm matches. Rows may omit the clone size; those that give it use once, few, many or a size class.

TRBD2,TRBJ2-1,few,TRBV7-2,TGTGCCAGCAGCGGAGGACTAGCGGGAGGAGGCGAGCAGTTCTTC,CASSGGLAGGGEQFF
NA,TRBJ2-2,NA,TRBV5-6,TGTGCCAGCTCCAGCTTGATTAAATCGGTCACCGGGGAGCTGTTTTTT,CASSSLIKSVTGELFF
TRBD2,TRBJ2-3,many,TRBV20-1,TGCAGTGCTAGAGATTTCAGCGGGGCCACAGATACGCAGTATTTT,CSARDFSGATDTQYF
NA,TRBJ2-2,many,TRBV6-1,TGTGCCAGCAGGAGGGAGAGTTTCGCCGGGGAGCTGTTTTTT,CASRRESFAGELFF
TRBD2,TRBJ2-3,many,TRBV9,TGTGCCAGCAGCGTCAACCCTGAGGGACCTAGCGGGAGGGCGTCAGATACGCAGTATTTT,CASSVNPEGPSGRASDTQYF
NA,TRBJ1-1,few,TRBV12-3/TRBV12-4,TGTGCCAGCAGTTTGCAGAGCTTGAACACTGAAGCTTTCTTT,CASSLQSLNTEAFF
NA,TRBJ1-5,many,TRBV28,TGTGCCAGCTCCCCCGAGGGGGTAGAGGGCAATCAGCCCCAGCATTTT,CASSPEGVEGNQPQHF
TRBD2,TRBJ2-7,few,TRBV28,TGTGCCAGCAGTTTGTCGGGTCTAGCGGGGGGACGCTACGAGCAGTACTTC,CASSLSGLAGGRYEQYF
TRBD2,TRBJ2-7,NA,TRBV15,TGTGCCACCAGCAGAACGCGACTAGCGGGAGGTCACGAGCAGTACTTC,CATSRTRLAGGHEQYF
TRBD2,TRBJ2-7,NA,TRBV5-1,TGCGCCAGCAGCCCACGACCCGGGACTAGCTGGTCCTACGAGCAGTACTTC,CASSPRPGTSWSYEQYF
TRBD1,TRBJ2-2,NA,TRBV7-9,TGTGCCAGCAGCGCCGACAGGGGGCTTAACACCGGGGAGCTGTTTTTT,CASSADRGLNTGELFF
TRBD2,TRBJ2-1,many,TRBV12-3/TRBV12-4,TGTGCCAGCAGTCCGGGGACTACCCTCAATGAGCAGTTCTTC,CASSPGTTLNEQFF
NA,TRBJ2-5,NA,TRBV6-2/TRBV6-3,TGTGCCAGCAGTTACTCGTTTATCCTCCGGGACCAAGAGACCCAGTACTTC,CASSYSFILRDQETQYF
TRBD1,TRBJ2-5,many,TRBV7-2,TGTGCCAGCAGCCCGGGACAGAGGAAAGAGACCCAGTACTTC,CASSPGQRKETQYF
NA,TRBJ2-7,NA,TRBV24-1,TGTGCCACCAGTGATCTCCCCCGGGCAGACAAATACGAGCAGTACTTC,CATSDLPRADKYEQYF
NA,TRBJ2-3,NA,TRBV5-1,TGCGCCAGCAGCTTGGGCCAAAGGGGGGGCGATACGCAGTATTTT,CASSLGQRGGDTQYF
NA,TRBJ2-7,NA,TRBV6-1,TGTGCCAGCGGGACCGGACGAGCCTACGAGCAGTACTTC,CASGTGRAYEQYF
NA,TRBJ1-4,few,TRBV5-1,TGCGCCAGCAGCTTGGAGAGGGGTGGCGAAAAACTGTTTTTT,CASSLERGGEKLFF
NA,TRBJ2-7,many,TRBV20-1,TGCAGTGCTGGGGTTGAGCAGTACTTC,CSAGVEQYF
NA,TRBJ2-3,few,TRBV4-3,TGCGCCAGCAGCCGACTGGGGGCAGATACGCAGTATTTT,CASSRLGADTQYF
NA,TRBJ2-7,many,TRBV2,TGTGCCAGCGGGCGCAGGGTTGGTGAGCAGTACTTC,CASGRRVGEQYF
NA,TRBJ2-6,NA,TRBV7-3,TGTGCCAGCAGCCATCCTACGCTCGGGGCCAACGTCCTGACTTTC,CASSHPTLGANVLTF
TRBD1,TRBJ2-7,few,TRBV6-2/TRBV6-3,TGTGCCAGCAGCGGGACAGGGGGCGGCGAGCAGTACTTC,CASSGTGGGEQYF
TRBD2,TRBJ2-7,NA,TRBV9,TGTGCCAGCAGCCCCCCCGCGGGACTAGGTGAGCAGTACTTC,CASSPPAGLGEQYF
NA,TRBJ2-7,NA,TRBV6-5,TGTGCCAGCAGTTATCGGCAGAACTACGAGCAGTACTTC,CASSYRQNYEQYF
NA,TRBJ1-2,few,TRBV6-1,TGTGCCAGCACACAGGCAGGGAAATATGGCTACACCTTC,CASTQAGKYGYTF
TRBD2,TRBJ2-2,NA,TRBV10-2,TGCGCCAGCAGTGCGACTAGCGTGAACACCGGGGAGCTGTTTTTT,CASSATSVNTGELFF
NA,TRBJ2-7,NA,TRBV7-9,TGTGCCAGCAGACCCAGGGAAGAGAGCACGTTGGGGGAGCAGTACTTC,CASRPREESTLGEQYF
TRBD1,TRBJ2-7,few,TRBV11-1,TGTGCCAGCAGCAAGAGTTCCTTCCGGGACAGTCACTACGAGCAGTACTTC,CASSKSSFRDSHYEQYF
NA,TRBJ2-5,NA,TRBV28,TGTGCCAGCAGTCGACAGGTTCTCCAAGAGACCCAGTACTTC,CASSRQVLQETQYF
TRBD2,TRBJ2-5,few,TRBV20-1,TGCAGTGTCGCGACTAGCGGGGTACAAGAGACCCAGTACTTC,CSVATSGVQETQYF
TRBD2,TRBJ2-1,NA,TRBV4-1,TGCGCCAGCAGCCAAGGGGCTAGCGGGGGGACGAACCGAGAGCAGTTCTTC,CASSQGASGGTNREQFF
NA,TRBJ2-7,few,TRBV20-1,TGCAGTGCTAGACCCGCTGTGAGCACGGGACGGAACTACGAGCAGTACTTC,CSARPAVSTGRNYEQYF
NA,TRBJ1-5,few,TRBV19,TGTGCCAGTAGTGAGGTGAAGAATCAGCCCCAGCATTTT,CASSEVKNQPQHF
NA,TRBJ2-7,NA,TRBV6-5,TGTGCCAGCAGTTACCTAGGGGACGGTTCCTACGAGCAGTACTTC,CASSYLGDGSYEQYF
NA,TRBJ2-7,NA,TRBV29-1,TGCAGCGTTGAAGTGGAGGGTCTCGAGCAGTACTTC,CSVEVEGLEQYF
TRBD2,TRBJ2-5,NA,TRBV10-1,TGCGCCAGCAGTGAGAGGGGACTAGCATCCGAGACCCAGTACTTC,CASSERGLASETQYF
NA,TRBJ2-6,many,TRBV7-8,TGTGCCAGCAGCTCCGTCGTTTTGGGGTCTGGGGCCAACGTCCTGACTTTC,CASSSVVLGSGANVLTF
NA,TRBJ1-2,NA,TRBV27,TGTGCCAGCAGTTCGGGGGGTTACGGCTACACCTTC,CASSSGGYGYTF
NA,TRBJ2-3,few,TRBV4-1,TGCGCCAGCAGCCAAGAACGTGGGAGGAAGCAGTATTTT,CASSQERGRKQYF
NA,TRBJ1-2,NA,TRBV7-8,TGTGCCAGCAGCTTAGGTGCCAGCGCCTTCCAGACCTATGGCTACACCTTC,CASSLGASAFQTYGYTF